The 27 T cell receptor beta chains below all came from one sample that was sequenced in a study of early T cells in non-severe SARS-CoV-2 infection. TCRdb independently ran MiXCR on the 5' RACE reads; one entry per CDR3 protein. The sample has tens of thousands of distinct CDR3 sequences, about 5.3% seen once; the top ten hold roughly 10%. The material sequenced was whole blood. These receptors all come from an adult who was a healthcare worker with PCR-confirmed SARS-CoV-2 infection or an uninfected control (not recorded which).

Ten or more counts support this clonotype. The chain combines TRBV7-2 with TRBJ1-5; a weak D match, TRBD1 (5 bases). The CDR3 extends over 13 amino acids. Germline V gene lookup returns CDR1 SGHTA and CDR2 FQGNSA. Trimming pared 1 base from V and 6 bases from J, leaving 7 bases between. The CDR3 DNA follows: TGTGCCAGCAGCTTAGAGGGGAGTCAGCCCCAGCATTTT. Translating it yields CASSLEGSQPQHF. The full variable domain, with the rest looked up from reference TRBV7-2 and TRBJ1-5, is GAGVSQSPSNKVTEKGKDVELRCDPISGHTALYWYRQSLGQGLEFLIYFQGNSAPDKSGLPSDRFSAERTGGSVSTLTIQRTQQEDSAVYLCASSLEGSQPQHFGDGTRLSIL.

The rearrangement links TRBV20-1 to TRBJ2-5, with D perhaps TRBD1 (6 bases). Germline CDR1 and CDR2: DFQATT and SNEGSKA (reference sequence). The CDR3 is made up of 14 amino acids. V was pared by 3 bases and J by 2 bases, with 13 bases between. CDR3 coding DNA: TGCAGTGCTAGGCAGGACAGTCCTCAAGAGACCCAGTACTTC. This codes for CSARQDSPQETQYF.

In its sample, this clonotype was seen many times. The chain recombines TRBV19 with TRBJ1-2; D might be TRBD1 (5 bases). The ends were cut back, 7 bases at V and 3 bases at J, with 15 bases in the middle. This CDR3 region has 14 residues. Germline V CDR1 and CDR2: LNHDA, SQIVND (reference sequence). CDR3 residues: CASKTAGADYGYTF. CDR3 bases: TGTGCCAGTAAGACAGCGGGCGCCGACTATGGCTACACCTTC. The full variable domain, completed using reference TRBV19 and TRBJ1-2, is DGGITQSPKYLFRKEGQNVTLSCEQNLNHDAMYWYRQDPGQGLRLIYYSQIVNDFQKGDIAEGYSVSREKKESFPLTVTSAQKNPTAFYLCASKTAGADYGYTFGSGTRLTVV.

This chain joins TRBV15 and TRBJ2-4, with TRBD2 identical over 11 bases. V was clipped by 3 bases and J by 5 bases; unmatched bases: 6. Germline V gene sequence: CDR1 LNHNV, CDR2 YYDKDF (reference sequence). This CDR3 contains 16 residues. CDR3: CATSSPLAGGENIQYF. In nucleotides, the CDR3 is TGTGCCACCAGCAGTCCGTTAGCGGGAGGGGAAAACATTCAGTACTTC. The full variable domain, with the rest looked up from reference TRBV15 and TRBJ2-4, is DAMVIQNPRYQVTQFGKPVTLSCSQTLNHNVMYWYQQKSSQAPKLLFHYYDKDFNNEADTPDNFQSRRPNTSFCFLDIRSPGLGDTAMYLCATSSPLAGGENIQYFGAGTRLSVL.

This clonotype was observed many times. This chain uses TRBV20-1 with TRBJ2-1; TRBD2 matches 10 bases. V shed 6 bases, J shed 9 bases, and the junction held 11 bases outside the gene matches. The CDR3 covers 14 residues. Germline V gene lookup returns CDR1 DFQATT and CDR2 SNEGSKA (reference sequence). CDR3 in amino acids: CSATTGVAGGEQFF. The CDR3 DNA reads as TGCAGTGCAACAACAGGAGTAGCGGGAGGTGAGCAGTTCTTC.

This clonotype was observed at least ten times. The chain is built from TRBV20-1 and TRBJ1-1, with TRBD1 matching 9 bases. Germline CDR1 DFQATT, CDR2 SNEGSKA (reference sequence). The V gene end was trimmed by 4 bases and the J gene end by 5 bases; junction bases not matched to a gene: 8. This CDR3 spans 14 amino acids. This CDR3 reads CSAKGQGVETEAFF. The DNA for the CDR3 is TGCAGTGCTAAGGGACAGGGAGTTGAAACTGAAGCTTTCTTT.

At least ten counts were recorded for this clonotype. The V call is TRBV25-1, the J call TRBJ1-1, with TRBD1 as a possible D gene (6 bases). V lost 4 bases and J 0 bases, leaving 12 bases between the germline ends. The CDR3 consists of 15 residues. Germline V lookup: CDR1 MGHDK, CDR2 SYGVNS. Written as DNA, the CDR3 is TGTGCCAGCAGTGCAAGCAGGGGTATGAACACTGAAGCTTTCTTT. It is translated as CASSASRGMNTEAFF.

This clonotype was seen at least ten times. The chain joins TRBV12-3 or TRBV12-4 to TRBJ1-6; TRBD1 is a possible D gene (6 bases). The germline V and J ends were trimmed by 6 bases and 7 bases, with 22 bases remaining between them. The CDR3 totals 17 residues. The chain's CDR3 is CASRRGGIRLNNSPLHF. The CDR3, as DNA: TGTGCCAGCAGACGTGGGGGCATTAGGTTGAACAATTCACCCCTCCACTTT.

This clonotype was recorded many times. Germline is not matched at one junction end, which may reflect a read error. The chain links TRBV20-1 to TRBJ1-4; a weak D match, TRBD1 (5 bases). This CDR3 has 12 amino acids. Germline CDR1 reads DFQATT; CDR2 reads SNEGSKA (reference sequence). CDR3 loop: CSASRQGRSVLF. The CDR3 DNA is TGCAGTGCCTCGAGGCAGGGTAGAAGCGTCCTTTTT.

CDR3 region: CASSLVESTKNIQYF. The CDR3 nucleotides read TGCGCCAGCAGCTTGGTCGAAAGTACCAAAAACATTCAGTACTTC. This chain uses TRBV5-1 with TRBJ2-4; D gene uncertain. The V and J ends lost 0 bases and 2 bases respectively, with 9 bases between them. The CDR3 consists of 15 residues. Germline V gives CDR1 SGHRS, CDR2 YFSETQ.

Ten or more counts support this clonotype. The chain links TRBV2 to TRBJ1-6; 7 bases are shared with TRBD1. V dropped 7 bases and J dropped 3; count of bases not matched to a gene: 6. Germline V gene lookup returns CDR1 SNHLY and CDR2 FYNNEI. The CDR3 has 15 residues. The CDR3 sequence: CASNDRADYNSPLHF. The CDR3 coding sequence is TGTGCCAGCAATGACAGGGCGGACTATAATTCACCCCTCCACTTT. Combining the CDR3 with reference TRBV2 and TRBJ1-6 gives the whole variable domain EPEVTQTPSHQVTQMGQEVILRCVPISNHLYFYWYRQILGQKVEFLVSFYNNEISEKSEIFDDQFSVERPDGSNFTLKIRSTKLEDSAMYFCASNDRADYNSPLHFGNGTRLTVT.

The table lists this clonotype with a few counts. The V call is TRBV6-2 or TRBV6-3, the J call TRBJ2-7; D call uncertain. Trimming took 6 bases from V and 2 from J, leaving 11 bases between them. Per the germline V gene, CDR1 is MNHEY and CDR2 is SVGEGT. CDR3 length: 13 residues. CDR3 DNA sequence: TGTGCCAGCAGCTCCCTAGTTGCCTACGAGCAGTACGTC. Translating gives CASSSLVAYEQYV.

This clonotype was counted many times. The chain employs TRBV4-1 and TRBJ2-5; D is perhaps TRBD1 (6 bases). V was trimmed by 1 base and J by 5 bases, leaving 11 bases between them. CDR1 MGHRA and CDR2 YSYEKL come from the germline V gene. The length of the CDR3 is 14 residues. The CDR3 bases are TGCGCCAGCAGCCAAGTTCCCAGGGGCGAGACCCAGTACTTC. This codes for CASSQVPRGETQYF.

This clonotype was observed at least ten times. The chain recombines TRBV9 with TRBJ2-7; D is unresolved. V was clipped by 0 bases and J by 2 bases, with 9 bases between them. The CDR3 spans 14 residues. Germline V gene sequence: CDR1 SGDLS, CDR2 YYNGEE. The CDR3: CASSVDRDTYEQYV. CDR3 DNA sequence: TGTGCCAGCAGCGTAGACAGAGATACCTACGAGCAGTACGTC.

V and J are TRBV7-2 and TRBJ1-1, with unresolved D. This CDR3 spans 14 amino acids. Germline lookup yields CDR1 SGHTA and CDR2 FQGNSA. Trimming stripped 8 bases from V and 3 bases from J, with 16 bases between. The CDR3 DNA follows: TGTGCCAGCCGAGAAGGACGGACCCACACTGAAGCTTTCTTT. This encodes CASREGRTHTEAFF.

In its sample, this clonotype is medium-sized (0.01 to 0.1%). The J gene is TRBJ1-1, the V gene TRBV6-1; 7 nucleotides agree with TRBD1. This CDR3 is 14 amino acids long. Germline V gives CDR1 MNHNS, CDR2 SASEGT. Losses at the gene ends were 10 bases for V and 0 bases for J; bases not matched to a gene: 8. The CDR3 here is CATTLDRLNTEAFF. The CDR3 region has the DNA TGTGCCACCACTTTGGACAGGTTGAACACTGAAGCTTTCTTT.

The chain recombines TRBV28 with TRBJ2-2, with 7 bases that match TRBD2. This CDR3 region has 13 residues. Trimming at V came to 8 bases and at J to 4 bases, leaving 4 bases not matched to a gene. Germline V gene sequence: CDR1 MDHEN, CDR2 SYDVKM. CDR3 region: CASGEGSTGELFF. The CDR3 DNA reads as TGTGCCAGCGGGGAGGGTAGCACCGGGGAGCTGTTTTTT. The variable domain in full, with the rest retrieved from reference TRBV28 and TRBJ2-2, is DVKVTQSSRYLVKRTGEKVFLECVQDMDHENMFWYRQDPGLGLRLIYFSYDVKMKEKGDIPEGYSVSREKKERFSLILESASTNQTSMYLCASGEGSTGELFFGEGSRLTVL.

This clonotype was observed at least ten times. CDR3 sequence: CASSQDTDLKGQFF. CDR3 DNA sequence: TGTGCCAGCAGCCAAGATACCGACCTGAAGGGGCAGTTCTTC. The genes are TRBV4-2 and TRBJ2-1; D uncertain. Trimming stripped 0 bases from V and 12 bases from J, with 15 bases between. The CDR3 is made up of 14 amino acids. Germline values: CDR1 LGHNA, CDR2 YNFKEQ.

This clonotype was counted at least ten times. V is TRBV24-1 and J is TRBJ2-6; D might be TRBD1 or TRBD2, each matching 6 bases. The CDR3 sequence is 16 residues long. V dropped 2 bases and J dropped 0 bases, with 7 bases sitting between them. Germline V gives CDR1 KGHDR, CDR2 SFDVKD. CDR3 nucleotide sequence: TGTGCCACCAGTGATTCGGGGGCCTCTGGGGCCAACGTCCTGACTTTC. Translating gives CATSDSGASGANVLTF.

CDR3 bases: TGTGCCAGCACAATTACTGGGACAGTTGGAGATACGCAGTATTTT. This encodes CASTITGTVGDTQYF. The chain is built from TRBV3-1 and TRBJ2-3, with 7 bases lining up with TRBD1. After removal of 7 bases from V and 5 bases from J, the junction contained 12 bases not matched to a gene. The CDR3 totals 15 residues. Germline CDR1 LGHDT, CDR2 YNNKEL (reference sequence).

This clonotype has ten or more counts. The chain has TRBV6-2 or TRBV6-3 and TRBJ2-7; D remains ambiguous. The germline V and J ends were trimmed by 7 bases and 0 bases, with 13 bases remaining between them. CDR3 size: 14 residues. The germline gives CDR1 MNHEY, CDR2 SVGEGT. Here the CDR3 DNA reads TGTGCCAGCACCCACGGGCTGATCTCCTACGAGCAGTACTTC. Protein sequence: CASTHGLISYEQYF.

This clonotype was counted ten times or more. This chain links TRBV18 with TRBJ2-5; the D gene is possibly TRBD1 (7 bases). The CDR3 extends over 15 amino acids. Per the germline V gene, CDR1 is KGHSH and CDR2 is LQKENI. Trimming took 4 bases from V and 2 from J, leaving 14 bases between them. CDR3 nucleotides: TGTGCCAGCTCACGTCGCGGGACAGCTCAAGAGACCCAGTACTTC. Translated: CASSRRGTAQETQYF.

This clonotype is labeled medium-sized (0.01 to 0.1%). This chain connects TRBV4-3 to TRBJ2-5; weak D call: TRBD2 (5 bases). V dropped 1 base and J dropped 4 bases, with 13 bases sitting between them. The V gene's germline CDR1 is LGHNA and CDR2 YSLEER. This CDR3 region has 15 residues. For the CDR3, the DNA is TGCGCCAGCAGCCAAGCCAGCGGTCGGGGAGAGACCCAGTACTTC. It is translated as CASSQASGRGETQYF.

In this sample, this clonotype turned up a few times. The J gene is TRBJ2-3, the V gene TRBV7-9; TRBD1 matches at 7 bases. The trim removed 4 bases at V and 4 bases at J, leaving 17 bases unmatched. The germline V gene encodes CDR1 SEHNR and CDR2 FQNEAQ (reference sequence). CDR3 length equals 18 residues. The CDR3 protein is CASSSPVHLQGFADTQYF. As DNA, the CDR3 is TGTGCCAGCAGCTCCCCTGTCCACTTACAGGGGTTTGCAGATACGCAGTATTTT.

Many counts were recorded for this clonotype. The chain joins TRBV29-1 to TRBJ1-2; D call uncertain. The CDR3 runs to 11 residues. V was clipped by 4 bases and J by 4 bases, with 7 bases between them. Germline assignment: CDR1 SQVTM and CDR2 ANQGSEA. CDR3 DNA sequence: TGCAGCGTTGCGCTTCTCTATGGCTACACCTTC. Protein sequence: CSVALLYGYTF.

There are a few counts of this clonotype. This chain joins TRBV13 and TRBJ2-5, with 11 bases fitting TRBD2. This CDR3 contains 17 residues. V was pared by 1 base and J by 2 bases, with 6 bases of the junction left unmatched. Germline CDR1 is PRHDT and CDR2 is FYEKMQ (reference sequence). CDR3 loop: CASSLALGTSGQETQYF. Written as DNA, the CDR3 is TGTGCCAGCAGCTTAGCCCTAGGGACTAGCGGACAAGAGACCCAGTACTTC. Full variable domain (remainder filled in from reference TRBV13 and TRBJ2-5): AAGVIQSPRHLIKEKRETATLKCYPIPRHDTVYWYQQGPGQDPQFLISFYEKMQSDKGSIPDRFSAQQFSDYHSELNMSSLELGDSALYFCASSLALGTSGQETQYFGPGTRLLVL.

The DNA of the CDR3 is TGCAGCGTTGAGACTCCGGACAGTGCTAATGAAAAACTGTTTTTT. As protein: CSVETPDSANEKLFF. This chain connects TRBV29-1 to TRBJ1-4; possibly TRBD1 for D (6 bases). CDR1 SQVTM and CDR2 ANQGSEA come from the germline V gene. This CDR3 has 15 amino acids. With 3 bases removed from V and 3 bases from J, the gap between germline ends came to 14 bases.